Below, 29 T cell receptor beta chains from the same sample are listed, as sequenced in a study of cytomegalovirus exposure and HLA in healthy donors. The study ran its PCR with 60 Vbeta and 13 Jbeta primers. Using immunoSEQ multiplex PCR, the repertoire was profiled, and TCRdb retains in-frame clones only, with some absent. The sample includes about 170,000 clones, approximately 70% seen only once; the top ten take around 7%. Sequenced input: PBMCs. Source of these receptors: a man between 40 and 49 years old in good health and CMV-seropositive.

Comments on this clone: The sample carries other DNA sequences with the same CDR3. The chain carries TRBV4-1 and TRBJ2-1; D may be TRBD2 (7 bases). The V end lost 0 bases, the J end lost 4 bases, and 10 bases lay between the germline ends. The germline gives CDR1 MGHRA, CDR2 YSYEKL. This CDR3 comprises 15 residues. CDR3 DNA sequence: TGCGCCAGCAGCCAAGAGAGGGGGGGATACAATGAGCAGTTCTTC. Residues: CASSQERGGYNEQFF.

This clone appeared a few times. This rearrangement joins TRBV7-9 to TRBJ1-3, with a possible D match to TRBD1 (6 bases). Trimming removed 9 bases from V and 3 bases from J, with 15 bases in between. Germline loops: CDR1 SEHNR, CDR2 FQNEAQ (reference sequence). The CDR3 has 14 amino acids. The CDR3 nucleotides read TGTGCCAGTCGTGGGGGCTCGGATGGAAACACCATATATTTT. It yields the protein CASRGGSDGNTIYF.

The rearrangement uses TRBV10-3 and TRBJ1-3; 10 nucleotides match TRBD1. The J segment lost 3 bases and the V segment lost 6 bases, leaving 2 bases of the junction unmatched. Germline-derived CDR1 and CDR2 are ENHRY and SYGVKD. This CDR3 has 14 amino acids. The CDR3 coding sequence is TGTGCCATCAGAAGGACAGGGGGTGGAAACACCATATATTTT. Residues: CAIRRTGGGNTIYF.

Here the CDR3 reads CASNPQREGGYNEQFF. As DNA, the CDR3 is TGCGCCAGCAACCCCCAGCGGGAGGGAGGATACAATGAGCAGTTCTTC. The chain combines TRBV5-1 with TRBJ2-1; 10 bases map to TRBD2. V lost 6 bases to trimming and J lost 4 bases; unmatched junction nucleotides: 10. Germline V gene lookup returns CDR1 SGHRS and CDR2 YFSETQ. The CDR3 has 16 amino acids.

The V call is TRBV4-3, the J call TRBJ2-1; 8 positions match TRBD2. Losses at the gene ends were 4 bases for V and 2 bases for J; bases not matched to a gene: 10. This CDR3 has 17 residues. Germline CDR1 reads LGHNA; CDR2 reads YSLEER. In nucleotides, the CDR3 is TGCGCCAGCAGCCCTTCCGGGGGGCGGGGGGCCTACAATGAGCAGTTCTTC. Its protein product is CASSPSGGRGAYNEQFF.

The V gene is TRBV10-3, the J gene TRBJ1-1; TRBD1 matches at 7 bases. The CDR3 length is 14 residues. The germline CDR1 and CDR2 sequences are ENHRY and SYGVKD. V dropped 3 bases and J dropped 0; count of bases not matched to a gene: 1. This CDR3 reads CAISEDRVNTEAFF. DNA for the CDR3: TGTGCCATCAGTGAAGACAGGGTGAACACTGAAGCTTTCTTT.

The rearrangement joins TRBV19 to TRBJ2-3, with a weak D call TRBD2 (6 bases). Trimming removed 11 bases from V and 5 bases from J, with 17 bases in between. The CDR3 runs to 13 residues. Germline V gene sequence: CDR1 LNHDA, CDR2 SQIVND (reference sequence). CDR3 bases: TGTGCCTCCCATGGATACGGGAGAGATACGCAGTATTTT. Protein sequence: CASHGYGRDTQYF.

This clone came up a few times. The chain employs TRBV21-1 and TRBJ1-1. TRBV21-1 is reported as a pseudogene. The CDR3 consists of 16 residues. CDR3 coding DNA: TGTGCCAGCAGCAGCCCACGTCCGGGAGTCAACACTGAAGCTTTCTTT. It yields the protein CASSSPRPGVNTEAFF.

The chain carries TRBV5-4 and TRBJ2-2, with TRBD2 as a possible D gene (5 bases). Trimming removed 4 bases at V and 4 bases at J, with 17 bases between. This CDR3 has 16 residues. Germline CDR1 SGHNT, CDR2 YYREEE (reference sequence). CDR3 sequence (DNA): TGTGCCAGCAGCCCGAACGGGATTCCCTTCACCGGGGAGCTGTTTTTT. As protein: CASSPNGIPFTGELFF.

The chain carries TRBV27 and TRBJ1-2; perhaps TRBD1 as D (5 bases). Germline CDR1 and CDR2: MNHEY and SMNVEV (reference sequence). The V end was cut by 2 bases, the J end by 4 bases, with 11 bases between. This CDR3 contains 14 residues. This CDR3 is CASSLRGGTYGYTF. In nucleotides, the CDR3 is TGTGCCAGCAGTTTACGGGGAGGGACCTATGGCTACACCTTC.

The V and J genes are TRBV5-1 and TRBJ1-2; a possible D gene is TRBD1 (6 bases). V was clipped by 4 bases and J by 8 bases, with 21 bases between them. Germline V gives CDR1 SGHRS, CDR2 YFSETQ. The CDR3 extends over 15 amino acids. CDR3 in amino acids: CASSLGAGMIGGYTF. DNA of the CDR3: TGCGCCAGCAGCCTGGGGGCAGGGATGATCGGCGGCTACACCTTC.

The V gene is TRBV5-4, the J gene TRBJ2-5; 14 nucleotides align to TRBD2. With the DNA end fitting TRBJ2-7 better, the J assignment may be wrong. The germline V gene has CDR1 SGHNT and CDR2 YYREEE (reference sequence). This CDR3 has 16 residues. CDR3 in DNA: TGTGCCAGCAGCTTGGGAGGGACTAGCGGGGGAGTCGAGCAGTACTTC. It is translated as CASSLGGTSGGVEQYF.

This clone has only a few counts. The chain joins TRBV4-3 to TRBJ2-2; TRBD2 aligns across 8 bases. V was clipped by 0 bases and J by 5 bases; unmatched bases: 5. CDR3 length: 16 amino acids. Germline lookup yields CDR1 LGHNA and CDR2 YSLEER. CDR3 DNA: TGCGCCAGCAGCCAAGATCTAGCGGGTGGGACCGGGGAGCTGTTTTTT. This sequence encodes CASSQDLAGGTGELFF.

This chain uses TRBV4-3 with TRBJ1-4, with a tentative D call TRBD1 (5 bases). CDR1 and CDR2 (germline): LGHNA, YSLEER. V lost 1 base to trimming and J lost 2 bases, with 17 bases between them. CDR3 length: 18 amino acids. In DNA form, the CDR3 reads TGCGCCAGCAGCCAAGGACGACAGAGAAAATACACTAATGAAAAACTGTTTTTT. This gives the protein CASSQGRQRKYTNEKLFF.

In this sample, this clone turned up once. CDR3 sequence: CASSQAPPGRDTQYF. The CDR3 DNA sequence: TGCGCCAGCAGTCAAGCCCCGCCTGGGCGAGATACGCAGTATTTT. This rearrangement joins TRBV5-1 to TRBJ2-3; no reliable D call. CDR1 and CDR2 from the germline V gene are SGHRS and YFSETQ. This CDR3 comprises 15 residues. Between the trimmed V and J ends, which lost 5 bases and 5 bases, there was a span of 18 bases.

This sequence joins TRBV11-2 and TRBJ1-3; D possibly corresponds to TRBD1 (6 bases). There are 14 residues in the CDR3. The V gene's germline CDR1 is SGHAT and CDR2 FQNNGV. V dropped 7 bases and J dropped 3 bases, with 13 bases sitting between them. CDR3 protein: CASTLTGSGNTIYF. The CDR3 nucleotides read TGTGCCAGCACCCTCACAGGGAGTGGAAACACCATATATTTT.

The V gene is TRBV6-5, the J gene TRBJ2-3; TRBD1 might be the D (5 bases). Trimming pared 6 bases from V and 4 bases from J, leaving 11 bases between. The CDR3 totals 13 residues. The germline CDR1 and CDR2 sequences are MNHEY and SVGAGI. The CDR3: CASSQDKADTQYF. The CDR3 DNA is TGTGCCAGCAGCCAGGACAAGGCAGATACGCAGTATTTT.

The genes are TRBV19 and TRBJ2-1; possible D gene TRBD1, 6 bases. The ends were cut back, 7 bases at V and 9 bases at J, with 10 bases in the middle. CDR3 length: 11 amino acids. In germline, CDR1 is LNHDA, CDR2 SQIVND (reference sequence). In nucleotides, the CDR3 is TGTGCCAGTACCCAGGGGAGTGAGCAGTTCTTC. Translation gives CASTQGSEQFF.

The chain uses TRBV5-1 and TRBJ1-1; 8 bases match TRBD1. Germline assignment: CDR1 SGHRS and CDR2 YFSETQ. The CDR3 has 14 residues. Trimming cost V 4 bases and J 7 bases; bases outside gene matches: 9. CDR3 sequence: CASSLLDREGEAFF. CDR3 sequence (DNA): TGCGCCAGCAGCCTGCTGGACAGGGAAGGTGAAGCTTTCTTT.

The chain is built from TRBV7-3 and TRBJ1-2; 9 bases map to TRBD1. Trimming took 5 bases from V and 4 from J; bases not matched to a gene: 8. The CDR3 contains 15 residues. The V gene's germline CDR1 is SGHTA and CDR2 FQGTGA. The CDR3 region has the DNA TGTGCCAGCAGCCTCCAGGGGACAGGGCCCTATGGCTACACCTTC. Its protein product is CASSLQGTGPYGYTF.

In its sample, this clone was seen a few times. Other DNA sequences within the sample encode an identical CDR3. V usage is TRBV4-3 and J usage is TRBJ2-5; TRBD1 agrees at 9 bases. The J call is uncertain, as TRBJ2-7 better fits the DNA end. CDR1 is LGHNA and CDR2 is YSLEER in the germline V gene. This CDR3 region has 13 residues. CDR3 loop: CASSPGTGNEQYF. The CDR3 DNA sequence: TGCGCCAGCAGCCCCGGGACAGGGAACGAGCAGTACTTC.

This clone has only a few counts. This rearrangement joins TRBV27 to TRBJ2-6; D is perhaps TRBD1 (6 bases). The CDR3 has 15 residues. CDR1 and CDR2 from the germline V gene are MNHEY and SMNVEV (reference sequence). V lost 4 bases and J lost 2, with 9 bases in between. The CDR3: CASSSPGAGANVLTF. CDR3 coding DNA: TGTGCCAGCAGTTCTCCAGGGGCTGGGGCCAACGTCCTGACTTTC. Complete variable domain (other parts from reference TRBV27 and TRBJ2-6): EAQVTQNPRYLITVTGKKLTVTCSQNMNHEYMSWYRQDPGLGLRQIYYSMNVEVTDKGDVPEGYKVSRKEKRNFPLILESPSPNQTSLYFCASSSPGAGANVLTFGAGSRLTVL.

This clone was seen a handful of times. The chain employs TRBV30 and TRBJ2-1, with TRBD2 as a possible D gene (7 bases). V was clipped by 2 bases and J by 8 bases, with 16 bases between them. Germline lookup yields CDR1 GTSNPN and CDR2 SVGIG (reference sequence). The CDR3 is 14 residues long. CDR3 protein: CAWSSLGGGYEQFF. Written as DNA, the CDR3 is TGTGCCTGGAGTTCACTAGGGGGAGGGTATGAGCAGTTCTTC.

This sequence joins TRBV14 and TRBJ2-7; 12 nucleotides line up with TRBD2. Germline CDR1 SGHDN, CDR2 FVKESK. The CDR3 is 13 amino acids. V lost 4 bases, J lost 12 bases, and 7 bases stayed unmatched. CDR3 loop: CASSPSGGALRYF. The DNA of the CDR3 is TGTGCCAGCAGCCCTAGCGGGGGGGCACTGCGGTACTTC.

The chain links TRBV4-2 to TRBJ1-1; TRBD1 might be the D (5 bases). Trimming cost V 1 base and J 6 bases, with 18 bases left between them. Germline loops: CDR1 LGHNA, CDR2 YNFKEQ. This CDR3 comprises 16 residues. DNA for the CDR3: TGTGCCAGCAGCCAAGCGGTCCAGACCCAGGGATCTGAAGCTTTCTTT. Translation: CASSQAVQTQGSEAFF.

The chain employs TRBV30 and TRBJ1-2, with unresolved D. This CDR3 spans 13 amino acids. Trimming removed 1 base from V and 6 bases from J, with 12 bases in between. The V gene's germline CDR1 is GTSNPN and CDR2 SVGIG (reference sequence). Here the CDR3 reads CAWSGTHGDGYTF. CDR3 nucleotides: TGTGCCTGGAGTGGGACTCACGGGGATGGCTACACCTTC.

This sequence joins TRBV27 and TRBJ2-2; D perhaps matches TRBD2 (7 bases). CDR1 MNHEY and CDR2 SMNVEV come from the germline V gene (reference sequence). The CDR3 runs 16 residues. The V end was cut by 4 bases, the J end by 4 bases, with 16 bases between. Here the CDR3 reads CASSSAGAYSTGELFF. In DNA, the CDR3 is TGTGCCAGCAGTTCGGCGGGGGCGTATAGCACCGGGGAGCTGTTTTTT.

The CDR3: CASSLTRGTGGSEAFF. CDR3 DNA: TGTGCCAGCAGTTTAACCCGCGGGACAGGGGGTTCTGAAGCTTTCTTT. This chain joins TRBV27 and TRBJ1-1, with 11 positions matching TRBD1. The germline V gene encodes CDR1 MNHEY and CDR2 SMNVEV (reference sequence). The CDR3 covers 16 residues. J gave up 6 bases and V 2 bases, and 8 bases lay outside the gene matches.

V and J are TRBV19 and TRBJ2-5, with D perhaps matching TRBD2 (5 bases). Germline-derived CDR1 and CDR2 are LNHDA and SQIVND (reference sequence). The CDR3 runs 15 residues. Deletions cut 1 base from V and 1 base from J, with 10 bases between. The CDR3 sequence is CASSIVAGLQETQYF. In DNA, the CDR3 is TGTGCCAGTAGTATAGTCGCAGGACTCCAAGAGACCCAGTACTTC.